This TCR beta chain was identified during a study of response to subunit inactivated influenza vaccine. Study outcomes and limitations: Few new T cells, the authors suggested, are recruited by each seasonal influenza vaccination.

Each CDR3 protein gets one entry after TCRdb re-called the RT-PCR reads with MiXCR. The table shows roughly 620,000 distinct CDR3 sequences, with about 11% occurring only once. A word on this clonotype: Its matching antigen is unknown.

These data were also reused for a study on T cells expressing NK-cell markers. That paper notes: UMIs accompanied the 5'RACE template switching by which TCR beta cDNA was made.

This clonotype originated in a man in his fifties or sixties who received an inactivated influenza vaccine. The source material was PBMCs from blood, sampled on the day of vaccination.

The CDR3 DNA follows: TGTGCCAGCAGTTGGTTATCTGGGGGGCAGGGCCTCTACAATGAGCAGTTCTTC. Translating it yields CASSWLSGGQGLYNEQFF. This sequence joins TRBV27 and TRBJ2-1, with D possibly being TRBD1 or TRBD2 (6 bases each). V lost 4 bases to trimming and J lost 3 bases, with 22 bases between them. Germline CDR1 is MNHEY and CDR2 is SMNVEV (reference sequence). CDR3 size: 18 residues.